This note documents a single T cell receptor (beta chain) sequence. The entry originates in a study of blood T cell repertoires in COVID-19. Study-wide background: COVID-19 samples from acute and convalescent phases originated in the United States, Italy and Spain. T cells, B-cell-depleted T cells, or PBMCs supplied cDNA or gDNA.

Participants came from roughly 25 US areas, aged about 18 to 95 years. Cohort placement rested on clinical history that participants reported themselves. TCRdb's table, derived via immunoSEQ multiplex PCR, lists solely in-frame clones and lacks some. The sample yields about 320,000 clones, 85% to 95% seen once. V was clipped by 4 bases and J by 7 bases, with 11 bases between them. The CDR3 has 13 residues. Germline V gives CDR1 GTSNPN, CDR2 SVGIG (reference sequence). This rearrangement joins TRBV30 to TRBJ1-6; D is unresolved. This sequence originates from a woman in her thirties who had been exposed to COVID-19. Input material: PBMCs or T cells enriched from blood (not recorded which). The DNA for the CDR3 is TGTGCCTGGACAGTCTCAGGAAATTCACCCCTCCACTTT. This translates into CAWTVSGNSPLHF.